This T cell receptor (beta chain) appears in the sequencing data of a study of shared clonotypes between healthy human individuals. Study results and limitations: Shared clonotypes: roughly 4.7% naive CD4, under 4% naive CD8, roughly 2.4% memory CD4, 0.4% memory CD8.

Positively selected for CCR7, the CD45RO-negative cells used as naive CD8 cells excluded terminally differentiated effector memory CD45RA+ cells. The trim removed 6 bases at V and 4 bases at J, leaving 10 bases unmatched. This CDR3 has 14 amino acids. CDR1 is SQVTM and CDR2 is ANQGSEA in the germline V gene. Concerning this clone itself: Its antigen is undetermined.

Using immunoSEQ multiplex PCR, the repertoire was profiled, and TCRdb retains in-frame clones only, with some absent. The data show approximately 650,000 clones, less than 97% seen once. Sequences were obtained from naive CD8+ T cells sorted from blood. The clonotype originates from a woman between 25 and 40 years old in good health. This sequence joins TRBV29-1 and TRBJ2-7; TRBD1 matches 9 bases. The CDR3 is CSVVEDRGLYEQYF. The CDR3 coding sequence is TGCAGCGTCGTCGAGGACAGGGGTTTATACGAGCAGTACTTC.